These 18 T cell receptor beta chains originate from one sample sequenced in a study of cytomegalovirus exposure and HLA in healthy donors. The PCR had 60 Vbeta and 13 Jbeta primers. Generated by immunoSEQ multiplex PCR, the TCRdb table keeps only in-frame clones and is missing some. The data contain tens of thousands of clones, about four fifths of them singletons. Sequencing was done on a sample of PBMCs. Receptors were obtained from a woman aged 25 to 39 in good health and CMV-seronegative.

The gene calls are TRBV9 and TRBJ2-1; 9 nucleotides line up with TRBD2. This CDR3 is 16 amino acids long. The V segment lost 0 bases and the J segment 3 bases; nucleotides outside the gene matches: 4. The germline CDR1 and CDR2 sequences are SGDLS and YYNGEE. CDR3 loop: CASSVVVTSGYNEQFF. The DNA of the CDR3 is TGTGCCAGCAGCGTAGTGGTGACTAGCGGCTACAATGAGCAGTTCTTC.

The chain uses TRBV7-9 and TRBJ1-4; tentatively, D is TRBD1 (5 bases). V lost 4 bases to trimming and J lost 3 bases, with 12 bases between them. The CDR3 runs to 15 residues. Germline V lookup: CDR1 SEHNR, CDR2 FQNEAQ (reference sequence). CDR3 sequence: CASSSQGPANEKLFF. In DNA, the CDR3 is TGTGCCAGCAGCTCGCAGGGTCCGGCTAATGAAAAACTGTTTTTT.

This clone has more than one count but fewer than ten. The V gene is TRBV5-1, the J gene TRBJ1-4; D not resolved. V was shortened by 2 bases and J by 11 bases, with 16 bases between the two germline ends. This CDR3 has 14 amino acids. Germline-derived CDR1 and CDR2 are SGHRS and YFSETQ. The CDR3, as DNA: TGCGCCAGCAGCTTATCGAGGGCAGAGGAGAAACTGTTTTTT. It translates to CASSLSRAEEKLFF.

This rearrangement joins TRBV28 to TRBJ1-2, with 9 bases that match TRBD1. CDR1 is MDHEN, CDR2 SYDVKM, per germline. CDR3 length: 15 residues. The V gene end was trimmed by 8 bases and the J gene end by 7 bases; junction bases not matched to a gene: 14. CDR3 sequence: CASDTTGTGKVGYTF. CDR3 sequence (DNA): TGTGCCAGCGATACTACCGGGACAGGGAAGGTTGGCTACACCTTC.

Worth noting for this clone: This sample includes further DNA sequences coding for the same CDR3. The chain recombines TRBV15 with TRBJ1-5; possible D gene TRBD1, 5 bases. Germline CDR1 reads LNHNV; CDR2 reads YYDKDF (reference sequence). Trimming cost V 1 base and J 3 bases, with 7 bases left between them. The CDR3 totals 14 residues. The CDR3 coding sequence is TGTGCCACCAGCAGAGGGGGGGACAATCAGCCCCAGCATTTT. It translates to CATSRGGDNQPQHF.

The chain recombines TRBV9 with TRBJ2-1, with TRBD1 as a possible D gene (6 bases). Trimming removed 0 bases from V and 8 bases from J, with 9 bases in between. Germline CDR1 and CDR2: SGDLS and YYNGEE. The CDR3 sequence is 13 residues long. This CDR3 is CASSVGDTHEQFF. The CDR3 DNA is TGTGCCAGCAGCGTAGGGGACACGCATGAGCAGTTCTTC.

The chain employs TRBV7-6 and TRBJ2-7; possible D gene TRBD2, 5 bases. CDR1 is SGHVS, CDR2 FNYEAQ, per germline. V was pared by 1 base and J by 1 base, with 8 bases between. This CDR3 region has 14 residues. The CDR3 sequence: CASSLGGLSYEQYF. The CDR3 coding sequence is TGTGCCAGCAGCTTAGGAGGGTTATCCTACGAGCAGTACTTC.

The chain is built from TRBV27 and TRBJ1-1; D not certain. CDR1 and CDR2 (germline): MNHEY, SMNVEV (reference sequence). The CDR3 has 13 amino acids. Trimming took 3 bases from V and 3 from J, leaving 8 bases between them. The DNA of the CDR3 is TGTGCCAGCAGTTTTAAGGGAGACACTGAAGCTTTCTTT. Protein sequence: CASSFKGDTEAFF.

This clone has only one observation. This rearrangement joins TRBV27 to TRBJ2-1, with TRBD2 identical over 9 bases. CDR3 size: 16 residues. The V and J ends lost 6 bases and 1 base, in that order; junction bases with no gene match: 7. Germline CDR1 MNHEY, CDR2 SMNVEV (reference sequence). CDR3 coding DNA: TGTGCCAGCAGCCCGAGACTAGCGGTGTCCTACAATGAGCAGTTCTTC. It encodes CASSPRLAVSYNEQFF.

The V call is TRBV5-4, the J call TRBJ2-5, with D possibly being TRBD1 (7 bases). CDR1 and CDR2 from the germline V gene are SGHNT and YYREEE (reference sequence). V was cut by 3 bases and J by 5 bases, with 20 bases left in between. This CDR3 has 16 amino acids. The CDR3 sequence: CASSSGEVTGRETQYF. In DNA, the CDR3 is TGTGCCAGCAGCTCTGGGGAGGTGACAGGGCGGGAGACCCAGTACTTC.

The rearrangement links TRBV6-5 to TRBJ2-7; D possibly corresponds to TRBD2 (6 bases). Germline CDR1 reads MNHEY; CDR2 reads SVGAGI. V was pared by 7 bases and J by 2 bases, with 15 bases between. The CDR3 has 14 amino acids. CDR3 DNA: TGTGCCAGCACACGTATCGGGGGTACCTACGAGCAGTACTTC. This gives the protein CASTRIGGTYEQYF.

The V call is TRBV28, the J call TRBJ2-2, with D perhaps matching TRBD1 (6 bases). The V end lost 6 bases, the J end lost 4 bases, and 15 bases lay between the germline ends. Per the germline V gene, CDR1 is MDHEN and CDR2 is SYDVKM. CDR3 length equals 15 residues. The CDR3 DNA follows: TGTGCCAGCAGCACAGGGTATAGGGGCACCGGGGAGCTGTTTTTT. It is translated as CASSTGYRGTGELFF.

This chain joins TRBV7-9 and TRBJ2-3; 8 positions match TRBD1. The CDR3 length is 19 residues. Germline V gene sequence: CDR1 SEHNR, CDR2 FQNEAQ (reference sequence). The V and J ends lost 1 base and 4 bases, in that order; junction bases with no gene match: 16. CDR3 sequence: CASSLGFGQGSRVADTQYF. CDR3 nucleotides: TGTGCCAGCAGCTTAGGTTTCGGACAGGGTTCAAGGGTTGCAGATACGCAGTATTTT.

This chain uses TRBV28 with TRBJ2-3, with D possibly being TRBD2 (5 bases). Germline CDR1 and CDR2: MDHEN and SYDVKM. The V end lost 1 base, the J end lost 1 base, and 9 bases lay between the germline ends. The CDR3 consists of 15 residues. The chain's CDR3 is CASSLSGSGTDTQYF. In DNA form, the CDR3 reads TGTGCCAGCAGTTTATCGGGGTCCGGCACAGATACGCAGTATTTT.

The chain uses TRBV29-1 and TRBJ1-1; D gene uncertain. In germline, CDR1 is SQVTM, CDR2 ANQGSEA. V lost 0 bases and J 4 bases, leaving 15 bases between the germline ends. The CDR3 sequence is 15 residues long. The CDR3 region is CSVEDRFSSFTEAFF. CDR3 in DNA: TGCAGCGTTGAAGACAGATTCTCATCTTTCACTGAAGCTTTCTTT.

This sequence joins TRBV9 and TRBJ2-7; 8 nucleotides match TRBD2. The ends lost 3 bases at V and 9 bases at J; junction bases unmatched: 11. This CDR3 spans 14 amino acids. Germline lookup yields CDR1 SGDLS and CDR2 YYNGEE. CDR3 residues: CASSARSGRGRQYF. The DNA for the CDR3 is TGTGCCAGCAGCGCGAGGAGCGGGAGAGGAAGGCAGTACTTC.

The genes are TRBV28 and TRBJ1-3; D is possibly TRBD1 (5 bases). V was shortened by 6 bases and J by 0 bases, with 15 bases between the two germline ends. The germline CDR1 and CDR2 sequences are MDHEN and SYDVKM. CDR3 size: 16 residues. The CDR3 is CASRPSGGRSGNTIYF. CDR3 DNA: TGTGCCAGCAGACCCTCGGGGGGACGCTCTGGAAACACCATATATTTT.

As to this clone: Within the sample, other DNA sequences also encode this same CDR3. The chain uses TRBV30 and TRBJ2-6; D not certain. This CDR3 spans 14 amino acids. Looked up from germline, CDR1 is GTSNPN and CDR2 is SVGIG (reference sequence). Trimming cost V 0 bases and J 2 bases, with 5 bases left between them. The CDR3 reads CAWSVGAGANVLTF. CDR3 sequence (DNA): TGTGCCTGGAGTGTCGGAGCTGGGGCCAACGTCCTGACTTTC.